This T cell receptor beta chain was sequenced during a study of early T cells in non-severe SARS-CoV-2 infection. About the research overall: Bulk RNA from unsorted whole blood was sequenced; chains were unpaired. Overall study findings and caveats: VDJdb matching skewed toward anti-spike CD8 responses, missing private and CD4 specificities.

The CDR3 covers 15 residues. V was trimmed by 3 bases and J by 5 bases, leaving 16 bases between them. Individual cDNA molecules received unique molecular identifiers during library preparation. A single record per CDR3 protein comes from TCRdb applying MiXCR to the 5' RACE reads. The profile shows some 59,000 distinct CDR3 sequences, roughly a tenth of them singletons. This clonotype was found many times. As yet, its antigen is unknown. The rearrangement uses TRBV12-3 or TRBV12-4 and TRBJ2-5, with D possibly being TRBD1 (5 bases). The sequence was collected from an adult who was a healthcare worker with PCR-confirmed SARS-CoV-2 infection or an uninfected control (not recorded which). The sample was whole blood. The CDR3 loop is CASSFKGSAAETQYF. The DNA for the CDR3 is TGTGCCAGCAGTTTTAAGGGGTCCGCGGCGGAGACCCAGTACTTC.